One sample yielded the 32 T cell receptor beta chains listed below, sequenced in a study of T cell repertoires in cytomegalovirus infection. One entry per CDR3 protein, called by TCRdb with MiXCR from the reads. This repertoire shows under 850,000 distinct CDR3 sequences, roughly a third found once; its top ten account for 2.8%. The sequenced sample was PBMCs. The receptors shown here come from a human donor in good health (CMV status not recorded). Some clones in this sample may be carry-over from other donors' samples.

This clonotype was seen a few times. The genes are TRBV6-1 and TRBJ2-3; 8 bases fit TRBD2. The V and J ends lost 6 bases and 2 bases, in that order; junction bases with no gene match: 7. The CDR3 is made up of 15 amino acids. Per germline, CDR1 MNHNS and CDR2 SASEGT. For the CDR3, the DNA is TGTGCCAGCAGGAGACGGGGGGGCTTCACAGATACGCAGTATTTT. Protein product: CASRRRGGFTDTQYF.

Concerning this clonotype: One end of the junction fails to match germline, which may point to a read error. This sequence joins TRBV7-6 and TRBJ2-3; D is unresolved. CDR1 is SGHVS, CDR2 FNYEAQ, per germline. The CDR3 length is 16 residues. The CDR3 protein is CASSLGSRGSTDTKYF. DNA of the CDR3: TGTGCCAGCAGCTTAGGGTCTCGCGGTAGCACAGATACGAAGTATTTT.

V and J are TRBV2 and TRBJ2-3; D gene unclear. Trimming took off 6 bases at V and 0 bases at J, with 13 bases between the two ends. This CDR3 is 15 amino acids long. Looked up from germline, CDR1 is SNHLY and CDR2 is FYNNEI. The CDR3 bases are TGTGCCAGCAGGAAAGTAGAGACTAGCACAGATACGCAGTATTTT. As protein: CASRKVETSTDTQYF.

The chain combines TRBV7-3 with TRBJ2-1, with D perhaps matching TRBD2 (5 bases). Germline-derived CDR1 and CDR2 are SGHTA and FQGTGA. V shed 5 bases and J shed 10 bases, with 12 bases lying between them. The CDR3 totals 12 residues. The CDR3 reads CASSEAGREQFF. The CDR3, as DNA: TGTGCCAGCAGCGAGGCGGGCCGCGAGCAGTTCTTC.

This rearrangement joins TRBV18 to TRBJ1-1; 7 bases line up with TRBD1. Germline V lookup: CDR1 KGHSH, CDR2 LQKENI. The CDR3 sequence is 17 residues long. V gave up 3 bases and J gave up 4 bases; unmatched junction bases: 14. The CDR3, as DNA: TGTGCCAGCTCACCCGCCGGGACAGAAATATACTTCACTGAAGCTTTCTTT. It yields the protein CASSPAGTEIYFTEAFF.

The chain couples TRBV19 to TRBJ1-5; D perhaps matches TRBD1 (6 bases). This CDR3 has 15 residues. CDR1 LNHDA and CDR2 SQIVND come from the germline V gene (reference sequence). Between the trimmed V and J ends, which lost 7 bases and 0 bases, there was a span of 13 bases. In DNA form, the CDR3 reads TGTGCCAGTATGCCGGACAGCTATAGCAATCAGCCCCAGCATTTT. It is translated as CASMPDSYSNQPQHF.

The gene calls are TRBV19 and TRBJ1-5; D is unclear. The CDR3 length is 15 residues. Trimming pared 3 bases from V and 2 bases from J, leaving 11 bases between. In germline, CDR1 is LNHDA, CDR2 SQIVND (reference sequence). CDR3: CASSIEAGRNQPQHF. The DNA for the CDR3 is TGTGCCAGTAGTATTGAGGCAGGCCGCAATCAGCCCCAGCATTTT.

A few counts support this clonotype. The genes are TRBV19 and TRBJ2-6, with no clear D. CDR3 length: 15 residues. V dropped 4 bases and J dropped 2 bases, with 9 bases sitting between them. The germline gives CDR1 LNHDA, CDR2 SQIVND (reference sequence). The CDR3 here is CASSTPSAGANVLTF. For the CDR3, the DNA is TGTGCCAGTAGTACCCCCAGTGCTGGGGCCAACGTCCTGACTTTC.

V usage is TRBV12-3 or TRBV12-4 and J usage is TRBJ1-5; 7 positions agree with TRBD1. The CDR3 runs to 16 residues. Trimming cost V 6 bases and J 0 bases; bases outside gene matches: 8. The CDR3 nucleotides read TGTGCCAGCAGCGTAACAGGGGTCGATAGCAATCAGCCCCAGCATTTT. This gives the protein CASSVTGVDSNQPQHF.

This clonotype was observed a few times. This chain uses TRBV29-1 with TRBJ2-7; unclear D gene. The V end was cut by 1 base, the J end by 3 bases, with 7 bases between. The CDR3 contains 12 residues. Germline CDR1 and CDR2: SQVTM and ANQGSEA. DNA for the CDR3: TGCAGCGTTGAAGGGGCCCACTACGAGCAGTACTTC. It codes for CSVEGAHYEQYF.

The genes are TRBV4-1 and TRBJ2-6, with D hard to call. Trimming removed 4 bases at V and 4 bases at J, with 8 bases between. Germline V lookup: CDR1 MGHRA, CDR2 YSYEKL. The CDR3 runs to 14 residues. The CDR3 region has the DNA TGCGCCAGCAGCCGGGAAATCGGGGCCAACGTCCTGACTTTC. Its protein product is CASSREIGANVLTF.

A few counts support this clonotype. V usage is TRBV20-1 and J usage is TRBJ1-3; D unclear. Trimming removed 5 bases from V and 1 base from J, with 18 bases in between. This CDR3 has 16 amino acids. Looked up from germline, CDR1 is DFQATT and CDR2 is SNEGSKA (reference sequence). CDR3 sequence reads: CSAGWGGTPSGNTIYF. The CDR3 DNA reads TGCAGTGCTGGTTGGGGAGGTACCCCTTCTGGAAACACCATATATTTT.

This clonotype occurred a few times. The J gene is TRBJ1-2, the V gene TRBV27; no reliable D call. Germline values: CDR1 MNHEY, CDR2 SMNVEV (reference sequence). This CDR3 spans 15 amino acids. Trimming took 8 bases from V and 8 from J, leaving 24 bases between them. The CDR3 loop is CASSPFRGQAGGYTF. CDR3 nucleotide sequence: TGTGCCAGCTCCCCTTTCCGGGGTCAGGCTGGGGGCTACACCTTC.

This clonotype showed up just a few times. The J gene is TRBJ2-6, the V gene TRBV28, with 12 positions matching TRBD1. The V gene's germline CDR1 is MDHEN and CDR2 SYDVKM. V lost 4 bases and J lost 4; bases outside the gene matches: 11. The CDR3 loop spans 19 amino acids. The CDR3 sequence is CASSSLPGTGGAGANVLTF. The DNA of the CDR3 is TGTGCCAGCAGTTCCCTTCCTGGGACAGGGGGCGCCGGGGCCAACGTCCTGACTTTC.

A few counts support this clonotype. This rearrangement joins TRBV28 to TRBJ1-5, with D unresolved. V lost 7 bases and J lost 7, with 14 bases in between. The CDR3 covers 13 residues. Germline-derived CDR1 and CDR2 are MDHEN and SYDVKM. DNA of the CDR3: TGTGCCAGCACGAGGCTCCCCTACCAGCCCCAGCATTTT. Residues: CASTRLPYQPQHF.

V gene TRBV20-1 combines with J gene TRBJ2-4; 11 bases are shared with TRBD1. The CDR3 consists of 17 residues. Germline CDR1 and CDR2: DFQATT and SNEGSKA (reference sequence). The DNA of the CDR3 is TGCAGCCCAACCGGGACAGGGGGGAGATCAGCCAAAAACATTCAGTACTTC. Translating it yields CSPTGTGGRSAKNIQYF.

In this sample, this clonotype turned up many times. The genes are TRBV7-6 and TRBJ2-5; a weak D match, TRBD2 (6 bases). The CDR3 loop spans 15 amino acids. Germline assignment: CDR1 SGHVS and CDR2 FNYEAQ. The V gene lost 3 bases and the J gene lost 2 bases, with 13 bases spanning the gap. CDR3: CASSFMAGWQETQYF. The CDR3 DNA reads TGTGCCAGCAGCTTCATGGCGGGGTGGCAAGAGACCCAGTACTTC.

A few counts support this clonotype. The chain recombines TRBV27 with TRBJ2-3; D is uncertain. Germline V gene data show CDR1 as MNHEY and CDR2 as SMNVEV (reference sequence). Trimming stripped 6 bases from V and 14 bases from J, with 15 bases between. The CDR3 loop spans 11 amino acids. The CDR3 DNA is TGTGCCAGCAGGGAGAGGTCAGAATGGTATTTT. Amino acid sequence: CASRERSEWYF.

This clonotype turned up a few times. The chain combines TRBV10-3 with TRBJ1-2; no reliable D call. V was shortened by 4 bases and J by 4 bases, with 10 bases between the two germline ends. Per germline, CDR1 ENHRY and CDR2 SYGVKD. The CDR3 covers 13 residues. This chain's CDR3 is CAISGEGSYGYTF. CDR3 in DNA: TGTGCCATCAGTGGTGAAGGGTCCTATGGCTACACCTTC.

The CDR3 nucleotides are TGCAGTGCTAGGGTACAGTCCTTGGACGAGCAGTACTTC. Translated, it gives CSARVQSLDEQYF. V usage is TRBV20-1 and J usage is TRBJ2-7, with D hard to call. From germline, CDR1 is DFQATT and CDR2 SNEGSKA (reference sequence). With 3 bases removed from V and 5 bases from J, the gap between germline ends came to 14 bases. The CDR3 has 13 amino acids.

The chain combines TRBV28 with TRBJ2-5; 13 bases line up with TRBD2. The CDR3 spans 15 residues. V was clipped by 5 bases and J by 7 bases; unmatched bases: 7. Germline values: CDR1 MDHEN, CDR2 SYDVKM. The CDR3 spells CASSLLAGGSRTQYF. The CDR3 DNA sequence: TGTGCCAGCAGTCTACTAGCGGGGGGGTCTAGGACCCAGTACTTC.

This clonotype was found a few times. The gene calls are TRBV6-2 or TRBV6-3 and TRBJ1-1, with 9 bases aligning to TRBD1. CDR3 length: 14 amino acids. Germline-derived CDR1 and CDR2 are MNHEY and SVGEGT. The J segment lost 5 bases and the V segment lost 3 bases, leaving 4 bases of the junction unmatched. CDR3 sequence (DNA): TGTGCCAGCAGTTATACAGGGGGCCTTACTGAAGCTTTCTTT. Its protein product is CASSYTGGLTEAFF.

V is TRBV13 and J is TRBJ1-1, with D maybe TRBD1 (5 bases). This CDR3 comprises 12 residues. Trimming left V 8 bases short and J 3 bases short, with 10 bases between. Germline V CDR1 and CDR2: PRHDT, FYEKMQ (reference sequence). CDR3 bases: TGTGCCAGCGGGACCTTTTACACTGAAGCTTTCTTT. It encodes CASGTFYTEAFF.

The sample holds a few counts of this clonotype. The chain combines TRBV7-9 with TRBJ1-1; D call uncertain. The ends were cut back, 1 base at V and 2 bases at J, with 8 bases in the middle. The CDR3 sequence is 14 residues long. Germline V gene lookup returns CDR1 SEHNR and CDR2 FQNEAQ (reference sequence). The CDR3 coding sequence is TGTGCCAGCAGCTTAGAAGCCCCTAACACTGAAGCTTTCTTT. This translates into CASSLEAPNTEAFF.

The V gene is TRBV2, the J gene TRBJ1-3; 8 bases are shared with TRBD1. The CDR3 extends over 14 amino acids. V trimming: 9 bases; J trimming: 3 bases; junction bases outside the gene matches: 7. Germline CDR1 reads SNHLY; CDR2 reads FYNNEI. CDR3 DNA sequence: TGTGCCAGTAAACAGGGGGAGAATGGAAACACCATATATTTT. This gives the protein CASKQGENGNTIYF.

V and J are TRBV5-1 and TRBJ1-6; TRBD1 matches 8 bases. CDR1 is SGHRS and CDR2 is YFSETQ in the germline V gene. There are 16 residues in the CDR3. Unmatched junction bases numbered 10, after V lost 4 bases and J lost 7 bases. CDR3 sequence: CASSLQPGQANSPLHF. CDR3 DNA: TGCGCCAGCAGCCTCCAACCGGGACAGGCAAATTCACCCCTCCACTTT.

Comments on this clonotype: With a much larger clone just one base away, this may be a read error. The V gene is TRBV12-3 or TRBV12-4, the J gene TRBJ2-7; possibly TRBD2 for D (7 bases). The CDR3 is 13 residues long. As DNA, the CDR3 is TGTGCCAGCAGTTTGGGGGGGGCCTACGATCAGTACTTC. It encodes CASSLGGAYDQYF.

This clonotype came up a few times. The chain is built from TRBV7-9 and TRBJ1-1; 7 bases agree with TRBD1. The CDR3 is made up of 14 amino acids. The V and J ends lost 8 bases and 4 bases, in that order; junction bases with no gene match: 10. CDR1 SEHNR and CDR2 FQNEAQ come from the germline V gene (reference sequence). CDR3 region: CASGPGGRTTEAFF. The CDR3 bases are TGTGCCAGCGGGCCAGGGGGGAGAACCACTGAAGCTTTCTTT. Full variable domain (rest looked up from reference TRBV7-9 and TRBJ1-1): DTGVSQNPRHKITKRGQNVTFRCDPISEHNRLYWYRQTLGQGPEFLTYFQNEAQLEKSRLLSDRFSAERPKGSFSTLEIQRTEQGDSAMYLCASGPGGRTTEAFFGQGTRLTVV.

This clonotype appeared a few times. The rearrangement uses TRBV6-2 or TRBV6-3 and TRBJ1-4; D uncertain. V gave up 7 bases and J gave up 5 bases, with 11 bases separating them. There are 13 residues in the CDR3. Germline loops: CDR1 MNHEY, CDR2 SVGEGT. The CDR3 region is CASKFRENEKLFF. The CDR3 DNA follows: TGTGCCAGCAAGTTTCGGGAAAATGAAAAACTGTTTTTT.

The gene calls are TRBV20-1 and TRBJ1-2; TRBD1 agrees at 9 bases. The junction had 5 bases not matched to a gene; V was cut back by 1 base and J by 8 bases. The CDR3 runs 13 residues. Per germline, CDR1 DFQATT and CDR2 SNEGSKA (reference sequence). CDR3 amino acids: CSARGGTGRGYTF. CDR3 nucleotides: TGCAGTGCTAGAGGGGGGACAGGGCGAGGCTACACCTTC.

This chain uses TRBV10-3 with TRBJ2-1, with TRBD2 identical over 9 bases. The CDR3 spans 15 residues. Germline loops: CDR1 ENHRY, CDR2 SYGVKD. V was pared by 6 bases and J by 4 bases, with 7 bases of the junction left unmatched. CDR3 residues: CAISLSGGLYNEQFF. The DNA of the CDR3 is TGTGCCATCAGCCTTAGCGGGGGCCTTTACAATGAGCAGTTCTTC.

The J gene is TRBJ1-1, the V gene TRBV20-1; tentative D call: TRBD1 (5 bases). The germline V and J ends were trimmed by 7 bases and 3 bases, with 15 bases remaining between them. CDR1 DFQATT and CDR2 SNEGSKA come from the germline V gene (reference sequence). CDR3 length equals 13 residues. The CDR3, as DNA: TGCAGTGGGTGGGGACGGCGGGACACTGAAGCTTTCTTT. Amino acids: CSGWGRRDTEAFF.